This T cell receptor (beta chain) was retrieved from a study of T cell responses to AZD1222 COVID-19 vaccine. Repertoires were generated with immunoSEQ multiplex PCR, while TCRdb's copy carries only in-frame clones and drops some. The table records roughly 150,000 clones, roughly 90% of them present only once. CDR3 size: 16 residues. The germline V gene encodes CDR1 LGHDT and CDR2 YNNKEL (reference sequence). The V end was cut by 0 bases, the J end by 0 bases, with 9 bases between. The V call is TRBV3-1 (or the pseudogene TRBV3-2), the J call TRBJ2-1; perhaps TRBD2 as D (5 bases). The TCR was taken from an adult in good health. The sample was peripheral blood, taken on day 0 of AZD1222 vaccination. CDR3: CASSQEPGSSYNEQFF. The CDR3 nucleotides are TGTGCCAGCAGCCAAGAACCGGGGAGCTCCTACAATGAGCAGTTCTTC.